This TCR beta chain originates from a study of metastatic and nonmetastatic thyroid tumors. As for the study in general: Repertoire comparison spanned blood and tumor or nodule tissue of malignant and benign thyroid patients.

Source study methods: To classify distant metastasis in papillary thyroid cancer, a model was built from CDR3 differences across clinicopathological groups. TCRdb reassembled clones from the PCR reads with MiXCR. For this entry, the V and J calls and clone size follow TCRdb and not the study's own pipeline. Seen here are roughly 40,000 clones, 15% to 20% observed once, and the top ten hold roughly 20%. The junction had 2 bases not matched to a gene; V was cut back by 5 bases and J by 0 bases. Per the germline V gene, CDR1 is DFQATT and CDR2 is SNEGSKA (reference sequence). The CDR3 spans 14 residues. Study conclusions and caveats: Reportedly, malignant thyroid tumors had significantly higher TCR beta diversity than benign nodules, in blood and tumor.

This clone was found many times. Its antigen is unknown. No treatment had been given to any patient before thyroid surgery. The TCR was taken from a female donor with papillary thyroid cancer or a benign thyroid nodule (not recorded which). Some clones in this sample may be carry-over from other donors' samples. The sequenced sample consisted of blood. This chain links TRBV20-1 with TRBJ2-7; 12 nucleotides agree with TRBD2. This CDR3 is CSAPTSGGSYEQYF. CDR3 sequence (DNA): TGCAGTGCTCCGACTAGCGGGGGCTCCTACGAGCAGTACTTC.